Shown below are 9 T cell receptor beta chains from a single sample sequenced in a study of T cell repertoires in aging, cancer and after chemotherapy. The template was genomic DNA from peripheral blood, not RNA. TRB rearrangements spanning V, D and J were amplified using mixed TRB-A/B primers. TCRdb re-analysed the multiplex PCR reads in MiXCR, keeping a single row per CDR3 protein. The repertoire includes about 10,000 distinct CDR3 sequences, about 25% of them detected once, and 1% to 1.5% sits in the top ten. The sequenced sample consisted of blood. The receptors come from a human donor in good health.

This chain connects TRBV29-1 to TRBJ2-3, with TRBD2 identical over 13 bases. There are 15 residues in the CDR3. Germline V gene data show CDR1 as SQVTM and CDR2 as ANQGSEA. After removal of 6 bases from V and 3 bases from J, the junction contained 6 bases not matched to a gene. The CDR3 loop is CSVLGLAGVTDTQYF. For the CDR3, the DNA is TGCAGCGTCCTCGGACTAGCGGGAGTGACAGATACGCAGTATTTT.

In DNA form, the CDR3 reads TGCGCCAGCAGCAATGCACTAGCGATGAGCTCCTACAATGAGCAGTTCTTC. Its translation: CASSNALAMSSYNEQFF. The chain has TRBV5-1 and TRBJ2-1, with 7 bases matching TRBD2. V dropped 4 bases and J dropped 0; count of bases not matched to a gene: 10. The CDR3 totals 17 residues. Germline loops: CDR1 SGHRS, CDR2 YFSETQ.

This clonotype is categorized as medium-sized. The chain's CDR3 is CASTQADGQGSYEQYF. The CDR3 bases are TGTGCCAGCACCCAAGCGGACGGACAGGGTTCGTACGAGCAGTACTTC. This chain connects TRBV6-1 to TRBJ2-7; 8 bases align to TRBD1. Germline V lookup: CDR1 MNHNS, CDR2 SASEGT. CDR3 length: 16 amino acids. Trimming took 7 bases from V and 4 from J; bases not matched to a gene: 15.

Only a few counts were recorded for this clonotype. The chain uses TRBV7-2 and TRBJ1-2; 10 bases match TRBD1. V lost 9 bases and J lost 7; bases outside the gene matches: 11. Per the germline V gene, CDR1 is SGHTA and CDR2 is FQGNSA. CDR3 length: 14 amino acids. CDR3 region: CASRGTGAAGGYTF. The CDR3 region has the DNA TGTGCCAGTCGCGGGACAGGGGCCGCCGGTGGCTACACCTTC.

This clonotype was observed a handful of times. CDR3: CASRRTATGYTF. CDR3 nucleotide sequence: TGTGCCAGCAGGCGGACAGCAACTGGCTACACCTTC. This chain links TRBV28 with TRBJ1-2; D might be TRBD1 (6 bases). Trimming shortened V by 6 bases and J by 7 bases, and 12 bases separated the two germline ends. Germline CDR1 MDHEN, CDR2 SYDVKM. The CDR3 runs to 12 residues.

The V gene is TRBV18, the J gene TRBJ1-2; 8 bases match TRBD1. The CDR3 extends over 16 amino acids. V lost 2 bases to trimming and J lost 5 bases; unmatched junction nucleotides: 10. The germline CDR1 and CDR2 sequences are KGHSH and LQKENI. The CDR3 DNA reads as TGTGCCAGCTCACCATGGGCAGGGGGCAAGGAGTATGGCTACACCTTC. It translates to CASSPWAGGKEYGYTF.

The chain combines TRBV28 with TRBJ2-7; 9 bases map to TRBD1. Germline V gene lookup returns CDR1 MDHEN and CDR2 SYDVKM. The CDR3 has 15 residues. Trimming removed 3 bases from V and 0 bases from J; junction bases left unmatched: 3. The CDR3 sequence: CASSFGGQGSYEQYF. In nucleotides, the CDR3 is TGTGCCAGCAGTTTTGGGGGACAGGGCTCCTACGAGCAGTACTTC.

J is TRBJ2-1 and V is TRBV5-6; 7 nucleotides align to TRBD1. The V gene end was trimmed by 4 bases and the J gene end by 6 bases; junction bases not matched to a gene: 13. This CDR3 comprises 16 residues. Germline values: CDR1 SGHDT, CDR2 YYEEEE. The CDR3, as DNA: TGTGCCAGCAGCCGGAGCAGGGGGTCGAAAAGCAATGAGCAGTTCTTC. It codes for CASSRSRGSKSNEQFF.

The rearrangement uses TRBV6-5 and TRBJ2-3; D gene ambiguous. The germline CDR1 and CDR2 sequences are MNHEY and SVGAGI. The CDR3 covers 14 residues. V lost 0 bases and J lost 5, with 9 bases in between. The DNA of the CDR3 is TGTGCCAGCAGTTACTCCCCCCTGGGAGATACGCAGTATTTT. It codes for CASSYSPLGDTQYF.